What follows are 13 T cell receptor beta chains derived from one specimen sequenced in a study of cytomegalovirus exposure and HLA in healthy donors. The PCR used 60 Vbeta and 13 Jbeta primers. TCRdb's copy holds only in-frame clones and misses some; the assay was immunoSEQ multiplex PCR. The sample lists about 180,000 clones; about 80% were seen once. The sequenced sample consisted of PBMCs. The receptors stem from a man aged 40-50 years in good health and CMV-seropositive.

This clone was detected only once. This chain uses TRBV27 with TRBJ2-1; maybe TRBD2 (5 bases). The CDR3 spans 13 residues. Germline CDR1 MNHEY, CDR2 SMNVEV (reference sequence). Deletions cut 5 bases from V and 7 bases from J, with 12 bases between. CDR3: CASSPRRGNEQFF. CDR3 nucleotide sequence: TGTGCCAGCAGTCCCCGTAGAGGGAATGAGCAGTTCTTC.

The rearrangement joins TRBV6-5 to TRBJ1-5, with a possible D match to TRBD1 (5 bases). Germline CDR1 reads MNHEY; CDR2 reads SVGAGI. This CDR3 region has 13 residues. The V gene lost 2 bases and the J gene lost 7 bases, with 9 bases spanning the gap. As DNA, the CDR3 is TGTGCCAGCAGTTACGGGCAGGGACAGCCCCAGCATTTT. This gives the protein CASSYGQGQPQHF.

DNA for the CDR3: TGCGCCAGCAGCCAAGCGGGAGAGCACACCGGGGAGCTGTTTTTT. It encodes CASSQAGEHTGELFF. J is TRBJ2-2 and V is TRBV5-1, with 8 bases matching TRBD2. CDR1 SGHRS and CDR2 YFSETQ come from the germline V gene. V lost 4 bases to trimming and J lost 3 bases; unmatched junction nucleotides: 5. The CDR3 is 15 amino acids.

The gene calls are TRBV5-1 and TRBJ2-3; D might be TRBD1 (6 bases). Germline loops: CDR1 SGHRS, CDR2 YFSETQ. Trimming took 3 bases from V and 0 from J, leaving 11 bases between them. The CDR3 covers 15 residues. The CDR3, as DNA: TGCGCCAGCAGCTCCTGGACAGTTAGCACAGATACGCAGTATTTT. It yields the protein CASSSWTVSTDTQYF.

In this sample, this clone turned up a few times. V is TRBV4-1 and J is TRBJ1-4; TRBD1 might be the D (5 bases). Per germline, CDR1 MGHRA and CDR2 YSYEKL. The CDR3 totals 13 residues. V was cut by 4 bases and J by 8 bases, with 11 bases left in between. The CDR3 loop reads CASSPTRVEKLFF. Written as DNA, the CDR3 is TGCGCCAGCAGCCCCACCAGGGTCGAAAAACTGTTTTTT.

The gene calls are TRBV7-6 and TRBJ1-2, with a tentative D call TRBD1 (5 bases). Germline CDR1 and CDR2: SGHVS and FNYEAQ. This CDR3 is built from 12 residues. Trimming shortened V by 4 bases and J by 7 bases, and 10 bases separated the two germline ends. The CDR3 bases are TGTGCCAGCAGCTCTCAGGGTCGTGGCTACACCTTC. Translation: CASSSQGRGYTF.

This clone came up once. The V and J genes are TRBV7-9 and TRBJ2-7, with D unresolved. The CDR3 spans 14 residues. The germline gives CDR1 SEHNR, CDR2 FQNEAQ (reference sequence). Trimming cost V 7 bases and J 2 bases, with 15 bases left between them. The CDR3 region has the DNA TGTGCCAGCATCCCCGACACCAGGACCTACGAGCAGTACTTC. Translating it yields CASIPDTRTYEQYF. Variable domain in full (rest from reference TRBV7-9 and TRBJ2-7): DTGVSQNPRHKITKRGQNVTFRCDPISEHNRLYWYRQTLGQGPEFLTYFQNEAQLEKSRLLSDRFSAERPKGSFSTLEIQRTEQGDSAMYLCASIPDTRTYEQYFGPGTRLTVT.

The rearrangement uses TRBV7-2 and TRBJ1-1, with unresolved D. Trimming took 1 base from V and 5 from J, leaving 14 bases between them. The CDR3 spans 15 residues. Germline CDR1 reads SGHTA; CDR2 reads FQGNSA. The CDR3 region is CASSLGGILGTEAFF. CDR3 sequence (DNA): TGTGCCAGCAGCTTAGGAGGGATCCTCGGGACTGAAGCTTTCTTT.

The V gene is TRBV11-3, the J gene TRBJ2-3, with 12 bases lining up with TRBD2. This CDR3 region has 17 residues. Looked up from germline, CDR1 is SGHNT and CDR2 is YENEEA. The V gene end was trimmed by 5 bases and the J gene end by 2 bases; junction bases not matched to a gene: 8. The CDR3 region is CASSILRTSGITDTQYF. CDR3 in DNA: TGTGCCAGCAGCATACTACGGACTAGCGGGATCACAGATACGCAGTATTTT.

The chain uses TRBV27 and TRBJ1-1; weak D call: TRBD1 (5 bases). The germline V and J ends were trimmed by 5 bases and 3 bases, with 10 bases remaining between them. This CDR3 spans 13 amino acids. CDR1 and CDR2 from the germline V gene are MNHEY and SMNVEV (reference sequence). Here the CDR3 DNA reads TGTGCCAGCAGTCGACAGACAGACACTGAAGCTTTCTTT. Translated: CASSRQTDTEAFF.

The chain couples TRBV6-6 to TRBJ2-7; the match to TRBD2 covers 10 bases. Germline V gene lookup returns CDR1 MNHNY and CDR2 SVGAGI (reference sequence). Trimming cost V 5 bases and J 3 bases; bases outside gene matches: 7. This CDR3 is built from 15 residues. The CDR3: CASSDSVAGGYEQYF. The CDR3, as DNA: TGTGCCAGCAGTGACAGCGTAGCGGGAGGCTACGAGCAGTACTTC.

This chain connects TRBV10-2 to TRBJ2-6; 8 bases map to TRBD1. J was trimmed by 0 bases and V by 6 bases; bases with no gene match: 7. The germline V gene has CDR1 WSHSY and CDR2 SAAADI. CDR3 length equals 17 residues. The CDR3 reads CASSPRDRSSGANVLTF. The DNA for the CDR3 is TGCGCCAGCAGCCCGCGGGACAGGTCCTCTGGGGCCAACGTCCTGACTTTC.

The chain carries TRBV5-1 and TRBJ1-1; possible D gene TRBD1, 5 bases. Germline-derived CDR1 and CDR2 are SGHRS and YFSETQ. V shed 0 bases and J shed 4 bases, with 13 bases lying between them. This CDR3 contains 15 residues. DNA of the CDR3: TGCGCCAGCAGCTTGGCGGCGGAGGGGAGCACTGAAGCTTTCTTT. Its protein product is CASSLAAEGSTEAFF.